The 21 T cell receptor beta chains below come from one sample, sequenced in a study of shared clonotypes between healthy human individuals. The method was immunoSEQ multiplex PCR; TCRdb's version includes in-frame clones alone and lacks a portion of them. The table lists hundreds of thousands of clones, about 91% of them singletons. CD45RO-negative, CCR7-positively selected cells formed the naive CD8 fraction, excluding terminally differentiated effector memory CD45RA+ cells. The sample comprised naive CD8+ T cells sorted from blood. The receptors originated from a man under 40 in good health.

The chain joins TRBV7-6 to TRBJ2-7, with TRBD2 matching over 14 bases. V was pared by 1 base and J by 6 bases, with 5 bases of the junction left unmatched. Germline loops: CDR1 SGHVS, CDR2 FNYEAQ. The CDR3 spans 16 residues. CDR3 residues: CASSLGLAGGRGEQYF. The CDR3 region has the DNA TGTGCCAGCAGCTTAGGACTAGCGGGAGGGAGAGGCGAGCAGTACTTC.

The rearrangement uses TRBV7-2 and TRBJ1-5, with a tentative D call TRBD1 (6 bases). The ends were cut back, 5 bases at V and 6 bases at J, with 17 bases in the middle. CDR3 length: 15 residues. Per the germline V gene, CDR1 is SGHTA and CDR2 is FQGNSA. DNA of the CDR3: TGTGCCAGCAGCGCGTCGACAGGACTTGGTCAGCCCCAGCATTTT. This sequence encodes CASSASTGLGQPQHF.

This chain connects TRBV4-1 to TRBJ2-1; no reliable D call. V lost 1 base and J 6 bases, leaving 4 bases between the germline ends. CDR3 length: 12 residues. Germline CDR1 MGHRA, CDR2 YSYEKL. The CDR3 DNA follows: TGCGCCAGCAGCCAAGGGGCCAATGAGCAGTTCTTC. Protein sequence: CASSQGANEQFF.

The V and J genes are TRBV11-3 and TRBJ2-1, with 8 bases that match TRBD2. V trimming: 5 bases; J trimming: 0 bases; junction bases outside the gene matches: 6. The CDR3 totals 16 residues. The germline V gene encodes CDR1 SGHNT and CDR2 YENEEA. The CDR3 DNA follows: TGTGCCAGCAGCGAGGGACTAGTGAGCTCCTACAATGAGCAGTTCTTC. Encoded protein: CASSEGLVSSYNEQFF.

The chain is built from TRBV6-5 and TRBJ2-7, with D maybe TRBD2 (6 bases). The CDR3 has 15 amino acids. The V gene lost 2 bases and the J gene lost 2 bases, with 13 bases spanning the gap. Germline V gene sequence: CDR1 MNHEY, CDR2 SVGAGI. CDR3 nucleotides: TGTGCCAGCAGTTACCTTCCCGGGAGTCCCTACGAGCAGTACTTC. Its protein is CASSYLPGSPYEQYF.

This clone came up once. The rearrangement joins TRBV7-9 to TRBJ2-7; 9 bases map to TRBD1. Germline-derived CDR1 and CDR2 are SEHNR and FQNEAQ (reference sequence). Germline trimming cut 8 bases from V and 5 bases from J; bases unmatched to any gene: 7. CDR3 length equals 13 residues. The CDR3 sequence: CASSGQGGDEQYF. CDR3 nucleotide sequence: TGTGCCAGCTCGGGACAGGGTGGGGACGAGCAGTACTTC. The full variable domain, with the rest looked up from reference TRBV7-9 and TRBJ2-7, is DTGVSQNPRHKITKRGQNVTFRCDPISEHNRLYWYRQTLGQGPEFLTYFQNEAQLEKSRLLSDRFSAERPKGSFSTLEIQRTEQGDSAMYLCASSGQGGDEQYFGPGTRLTVT.

V and J are TRBV11-1 and TRBJ2-1, with D perhaps matching TRBD2 (6 bases). Trimming took 7 bases from V and 6 from J, leaving 13 bases between them. Germline loops: CDR1 SGHAT, CDR2 FQDESV (reference sequence). The CDR3 has 13 amino acids. In nucleotides, the CDR3 is TGTGCCAGCACCCTGGGACTGCGCAATGAGCAGTTCTTC. Translation gives CASTLGLRNEQFF.

The rearrangement links TRBV28 to TRBJ2-3; D might be TRBD2 (6 bases). This CDR3 spans 15 amino acids. From germline, CDR1 is MDHEN and CDR2 SYDVKM. Trimming cost V 2 bases and J 5 bases, with 14 bases left between them. CDR3 nucleotide sequence: TGTGCCAGCAGTTTAATGGGGGAGGCGGGAGATACGCAGTATTTT. It translates to CASSLMGEAGDTQYF.

J is TRBJ2-5 and V is TRBV7-8; TRBD2 might be the D (6 bases). Germline assignment: CDR1 SGHVS and CDR2 FQNEAQ. The V gene lost 2 bases and the J gene lost 4 bases, with 17 bases spanning the gap. This CDR3 comprises 16 residues. The CDR3 DNA sequence: TGTGCCAGCAGCTTAAGGCGGGGAGCAGAAGGAGAGACCCAGTACTTC. Its protein is CASSLRRGAEGETQYF. The full variable domain, in which reference TRBV7-8 and TRBJ2-5 provide the parts outside the CDR3, is GAGVSQSPRYKVAKRGQDVALRCDPISGHVSLFWYQQALGQGPEFLTYFQNEAQLDKSGLPSDRFFAERPEGSVSTLKIQRTQQEDSAVYLCASSLRRGAEGETQYFGPGTRLLVL.

The gene calls are TRBV5-4 and TRBJ2-1; D may be TRBD2 (5 bases). Germline V CDR1 and CDR2: SGHNT, YYREEE (reference sequence). The CDR3 runs 13 residues. V was cut by 3 bases and J by 3 bases, with 7 bases left in between. CDR3 nucleotide sequence: TGTGCCAGCAGCTCCCGGGACTACAATGAGCAGTTCTTC. Translating it yields CASSSRDYNEQFF. The whole variable domain, filled in from reference TRBV5-4 and TRBJ2-1, reads ETGVTQSPTHLIKTRGQQVTLRCSSQSGHNTVSWYQQALGQGPQFIFQYYREEENGRGNFPPRFSGLQFPNYSSELNVNALELDDSALYLCASSSRDYNEQFFGPGTRLTVL.

This clone occurred once. The chain has TRBV7-9 and TRBJ2-1; weak D call: TRBD1 (6 bases). The germline V and J ends were trimmed by 2 bases and 10 bases, with 12 bases remaining between them. CDR1 SEHNR and CDR2 FQNEAQ come from the germline V gene (reference sequence). This CDR3 region has 13 residues. CDR3 sequence reads: CASSLIPRGEQFF. The CDR3 nucleotides read TGTGCCAGCAGCTTAATACCGAGGGGGGAGCAGTTCTTC.

V and J are TRBV2 and TRBJ2-7; no reliable D call. The CDR3 is 18 residues long. Germline CDR1 and CDR2: SNHLY and FYNNEI. V dropped 2 bases and J dropped 4 bases, with 24 bases sitting between them. This CDR3 is CASSELGRLGHVQYEQYF. The CDR3 bases are TGTGCCAGCAGTGAACTAGGGCGGCTAGGGCACGTTCAATACGAGCAGTACTTC.

The sample holds one count of this clone. The chain couples TRBV27 to TRBJ2-7, with D unclear. CDR1 is MNHEY and CDR2 is SMNVEV in the germline V gene (reference sequence). V dropped 6 bases and J dropped 4 bases, with 4 bases sitting between them. CDR3 length: 10 residues. In DNA, the CDR3 is TGTGCCAGCAGCAGATACGAGCAGTACTTC. This encodes CASSRYEQYF.

This clone was seen a few times. CDR3 sequence reads: CASYLSPLQPQHF. The CDR3 DNA is TGTGCCAGCTACCTCTCGCCCCTTCAGCCCCAGCATTTT. The chain combines TRBV16 with TRBJ1-5; D not certain. The CDR3 runs to 13 residues. Germline lookup yields CDR1 KGHSY and CDR2 FQNENV. The V gene lost 8 bases and the J gene lost 6 bases, with 14 bases spanning the gap.

This chain connects TRBV14 to TRBJ2-7, with 9 bases matching TRBD1. Per germline, CDR1 SGHDN and CDR2 FVKESK. The length of the CDR3 is 15 residues. With 1 base clipped from V and 5 bases from J, the junction kept 6 bases outside the gene matches. In DNA, the CDR3 is TGTGCCAGCAGCCAAGGGGACAGGGTGAATCACGAGCAGTACTTC. It translates to CASSQGDRVNHEQYF.

The chain employs TRBV7-9 and TRBJ1-5; TRBD1 might be the D (6 bases). CDR1 is SEHNR and CDR2 is FQNEAQ in the germline V gene (reference sequence). The CDR3 contains 15 residues. V was cut by 4 bases and J by 4 bases, with 14 bases left in between. Here the CDR3 DNA reads TGTGCCAGCAGCTCTCCCGGACAGCCAAATCAGCCCCAGCATTTT. Its translation is CASSSPGQPNQPQHF.

The V call is TRBV10-2, the J call TRBJ2-1; 11 bases are a match to TRBD2. Germline V gene sequence: CDR1 WSHSY, CDR2 SAAADI. The CDR3 length is 17 residues. V trimming: 8 bases; J trimming: 6 bases; junction bases outside the gene matches: 15. CDR3 region: CASQSLAGGGRGNEQFF. The CDR3, as DNA: TGCGCCAGCCAGAGTCTAGCGGGAGGAGGTAGGGGCAATGAGCAGTTCTTC.

As regards this clone: Other DNA variants within this sample encode the same CDR3. The V gene is TRBV29-1, the J gene TRBJ2-7; TRBD2 is a possible D gene (6 bases). Between the trimmed V and J ends, which lost 4 bases and 3 bases, there was a span of 7 bases. Germline V lookup: CDR1 SQVTM, CDR2 ANQGSEA. The CDR3 length is 11 residues. The CDR3 DNA follows: TGCAGCGTTGGAGCGGGCTACGAGCAGTACTTC. Protein sequence: CSVGAGYEQYF.

The chain's CDR3 is CSAEPPPGQGTGEQYF. For the CDR3, the DNA is TGCAGCGCAGAGCCTCCCCCGGGACAGGGAACGGGTGAGCAGTACTTC. The V gene is TRBV29-1, the J gene TRBJ2-7; 9 bases match TRBD1. The germline gives CDR1 SQVTM, CDR2 ANQGSEA. CDR3 length: 16 residues. Germline trimming cut 7 bases from V and 7 bases from J; bases unmatched to any gene: 20.

The J gene is TRBJ2-7, the V gene TRBV9, with 8 bases aligning to TRBD1. This CDR3 has 16 amino acids. After removal of 4 bases from V and 4 bases from J, the junction contained 13 bases not matched to a gene. Germline V gene data show CDR1 as SGDLS and CDR2 as YYNGEE. Here the CDR3 DNA reads TGTGCCAGCAGCCCCAGGATCGGACAGGGTCAGTACGAGCAGTACTTC. Translation gives CASSPRIGQGQYEQYF. The full variable domain, with the rest looked up from reference TRBV9 and TRBJ2-7, is DSGVTQTPKHLITATGQRVTLRCSPRSGDLSVYWYQQSLDQGLQFLIQYYNGEERAKGNILERFSAQQFPDLHSELNLSSLELGDSALYFCASSPRIGQGQYEQYFGPGTRLTVT.

The rearrangement uses TRBV4-3 and TRBJ1-4, with D uncertain. Trimming took 1 base from V and 4 from J, leaving 10 bases between them. The germline V gene encodes CDR1 LGHNA and CDR2 YSLEER. The CDR3 extends over 15 amino acids. The CDR3 DNA reads TGCGCCAGCAGCCAAGCTCACCAAAGTAATGAAAAACTGTTTTTT. Amino acids: CASSQAHQSNEKLFF.